These T cell receptor beta chains were read from a single sample in a study of blood T cell repertoires in COVID-19. The method was immunoSEQ multiplex PCR; TCRdb's version includes in-frame clones alone and lacks a portion of them. The top ten hold roughly 17% of the sample, which has 95,000 to 110,000 clones, over 85% seen once. The sample comprised peripheral blood. Receptors were obtained from a woman older than 75 in a cohort sampled during active COVID-19. Both conserved end residues are part of each CDR3. A D gene is named only where the DNA matches it firmly. Only some rows state a clone size, as once, few, many or a class for expanded clones.

V gene	J gene	clone size	CDR3 length	D gene	CDR3 protein	CDR3 DNA
TRBV19	TRBJ2-3	.	15	.	CASSTVTGITDTQYF	TGTGCCAGTAGTACCGTCACGGGAATCACAGATACGCAGTATTTT
TRBV13	TRBJ2-7	.	17	TRBD2	CASSFNGLAGGVSEQYF	TGTGCCAGCAGCTTCAACGGACTAGCGGGAGGCGTCTCCGAGCAGTACTTC
TRBV5-1	TRBJ2-1	.	13	.	CASTMTGGYEQFF	TGCGCCAGCACCATGACTGGAGGGTATGAGCAGTTCTTC
TRBV3-1/TRBV3-2	TRBJ2-7	.	12	.	CASSYREREQYF	TGTGCCAGCAGCTACAGGGAGAGGGAGCAGTACTTC
TRBV7-2	TRBJ1-1	.	16	TRBD1	CASSRRDRGPDTEAFF	TGTGCCAGCAGCCGCCGCGACAGGGGGCCAGACACTGAAGCTTTCTTT
TRBV11-2	TRBJ1-5	few	14	TRBD1	CASSLTGGNQPQHF	TGTGCCAGCAGCTTGACAGGGGGCAATCAGCCCCAGCATTTT
TRBV7-6	TRBJ2-2	few	15	TRBD2	CASSSRLAETGELFF	TGTGCCAGCAGCTCCCGACTAGCGGAGACCGGGGAGCTGTTTTTT
TRBV5-1	TRBJ1-1	.	15	.	CASSLDGRGNTEAFF	TGCGCCAGCAGCTTGGATGGGCGGGGGAACACTGAAGCTTTCTTT
TRBV3-1/TRBV3-2	TRBJ1-2	.	15	.	CASSQDSRVLSGYTF	TGTGCCAGCAGCCAAGATTCAAGAGTTCTTAGTGGCTACACCTTC
TRBV3-1/TRBV3-2	TRBJ1-1	.	16	.	CASSADSALMNTEAFF	TGTGCCAGCAGCGCAGACAGCGCCTTAATGAACACTGAAGCTTTCTTT
TRBV5-6	TRBJ1-2	.	14	TRBD1	CASSPGTVNYGYTF	TGTGCCAGCAGCCCCGGGACAGTAAACTATGGCTACACCTTC
TRBV5-1	TRBJ2-1	.	16	TRBD1	CASSPRTDRVIYEQFF	TGCGCCAGCAGCCCCCGGACGGACAGGGTGATCTATGAGCAGTTCTTC
TRBV12-3/TRBV12-4	TRBJ2-4	once	12	TRBD1	CASSGQGNIQYF	TGTGCCAGCAGCGGACAGGGAAACATTCAGTACTTC
TRBV19	TRBJ1-5	.	14	TRBD1	CASTGTGGNQPQHF	TGTGCCAGTACTGGGACAGGGGGCAATCAGCCCCAGCATTTT
TRBV2	TRBJ2-3	once	18	TRBD2	CASRGASGSVVVTDTQYF	TGTGCCAGCCGAGGGGCTAGCGGGAGTGTAGTAGTCACAGATACGCAGTATTTT
TRBV7-9	TRBJ2-7	.	14	TRBD1	CASSLEGANYEQYF	TGTGCCAGCAGCTTAGAGGGGGCTAATTACGAGCAGTACTTC
TRBV11-2	TRBJ2-2	.	17	.	CASSLAPRTIFYGELFF	TGTGCCAGCAGCTTAGCCCCGAGGACTATATTTTACGGGGAGCTGTTTTTT
TRBV7-2	TRBJ1-6	.	14	.	CASSPQGNNSPLHF	TGTGCCAGCAGCCCGCAGGGGAATAATTCACCCCTCCACTTT
TRBV30	TRBJ2-1	.	13	.	CAWNQGAYNEQFF	TGTGCCTGGAACCAAGGGGCCTACAATGAGCAGTTCTTC
TRBV6-5	TRBJ2-5	.	14	.	CAIRRGPLQETQYF	TGTGCCATCCGGCGGGGGCCCCTCCAAGAGACCCAGTACTTC
TRBV7-2	TRBJ1-5	few	15	.	CASSLVQGGNQPQHF	TGTGCCAGCAGCTTAGTACAGGGAGGCAATCAGCCCCAGCATTTT
TRBV6-6	TRBJ2-7	once	13	TRBD1	CASTGTGGYEQYF	TGTGCCAGCACCGGGACAGGGGGCTACGAGCAGTACTTC
TRBV10-3	TRBJ1-6	.	11	.	CAISEGDQFHF	TGTGCCATCAGTGAAGGAGATCAGTTCCACTTT
TRBV27	TRBJ2-3	once	14	.	CASSFVTRVDTQYF	TGTGCCAGCAGTTTTGTGACCCGGGTAGATACGCAGTATTTT
TRBV12-5	TRBJ1-2	.	14	.	CASGLELINVGYTF	TGTGCTAGTGGTTTGGAACTGATTAACGTTGGCTACACCTTC
TRBV10-1	TRBJ2-1	.	15	TRBD2	CASSRSGAGGNEQFF	TGCGCCAGCAGCCGAAGCGGGGCGGGCGGGAATGAGCAGTTCTTC
TRBV7-9	TRBJ1-5	once	13	.	CASSSGELGPQHF	TGTGCCAGCAGCTCAGGGGAGTTGGGGCCCCAGCATTTT